This T cell receptor (beta chain) was identified in a study of T cell repertoires in cytomegalovirus infection. Whole-study context: HLA-C-restricted CMV epitopes, recently identified, and well-studied HLA-B-restricted ones were used by the study. Signatures in public TCR beta sequences pointed to both CMV infection and matching HLA type.

To note about this clonotype: Its antigen remains unknown.

TCRdb itself ran the reads through MiXCR, one entry per CDR3 protein. The table lists roughly 150,000 distinct CDR3 sequences, roughly 32% of them singletons. CDR1 is SEHNR, CDR2 FQNEAQ, per germline (reference sequence). This CDR3 comprises 14 residues. V lost 1 base to trimming and J lost 2 bases, with 8 bases between them. Study-wide results and limits: There were carriers of CMV plus the relevant HLA, and cumulative public TCR beta family frequency identified them. HLA-C-restricted CMV clonotypes gave the most frequent clonotype in two of eight donors.

The sequence came from a human donor in good health (CMV status not recorded). Some clones in this sample may be carry-over from other donors' samples. The chain employs TRBV7-9 and TRBJ2-5; D is undetermined. The source was CD8+ T cells from cultured PBMCs, collected from culture after CMV antigen stimulation. CDR3 amino acids: CASSLDTRQETQYF. CDR3 coding DNA: TGTGCCAGCAGCTTAGACACCAGACAAGAGACCCAGTACTTC.